The 12 T cell receptor beta chains below were found in one sample sequenced in a study of cytomegalovirus exposure and HLA in healthy donors (dated by TCRdb to the late 2010s). The protocol used for the library was the immunoSEQ multiplex PCR assay. For the multiplex PCR, a mixture combining 60 forward primers for TCR Vbeta segments and 13 reverse primers for TCR Jbeta segments was used. The source is immuneACCESS, and TCRdb retained only in-frame sequences with V and J called. Part of the clones is not carried over; for the studies checked, unresolved V genes explain less than half of this, and the remainder is unexplained. This sample is represented by 70,000 to 95,000 clones; around 82% of them were singletons. The top ten clones comprise around 2% of the sample. The sample was PBMCs. Receptors originate from a man aged 18 to 30 in good health and CMV-seronegative.

The genes are TRBV18 and TRBJ1-2; the D gene is possibly TRBD1 (5 bases). V was pared by 6 bases and J by 4 bases, with 12 bases between. CDR3 length: 13 amino acids. CDR1 and CDR2 (germline): KGHSH, LQKENI. CDR3 loop: CASSYLQVYGYTF. In nucleotides, the CDR3 is TGTGCCAGCTCGTACCTACAGGTCTATGGCTACACCTTC.

This chain links TRBV5-4 with TRBJ2-7; 7 nucleotides align to TRBD1. Germline values: CDR1 SGHNT, CDR2 YYREEE (reference sequence). The CDR3 runs 16 residues. The junction had 12 bases not matched to a gene; V was cut back by 4 bases and J by 2 bases. CDR3 bases: TGTGCCAGCAGCCTAGCCCTACAGGGGTCCCCCTACGAGCAGTACTTC. This encodes CASSLALQGSPYEQYF. Full variable domain (outside the CDR3, taken from reference TRBV5-4 and TRBJ2-7): ETGVTQSPTHLIKTRGQQVTLRCSSQSGHNTVSWYQQALGQGPQFIFQYYREEENGRGNFPPRFSGLQFPNYSSELNVNALELDDSALYLCASSLALQGSPYEQYFGPGTRLTVT.

This chain uses TRBV5-1 with TRBJ2-2; D is possibly TRBD2 (5 bases). Germline V gives CDR1 SGHRS, CDR2 YFSETQ. Trimming took off 0 bases at V and 4 bases at J, with 7 bases between the two ends. The length of the CDR3 is 14 residues. CDR3 sequence reads: CASSLDGITGELFF. In DNA, the CDR3 is TGCGCCAGCAGCTTGGACGGGATCACCGGGGAGCTGTTTTTT.

The genes are TRBV6-1 and TRBJ1-2; D unclear. This CDR3 has 12 residues. Between the trimmed V and J ends, which lost 8 bases and 3 bases, there was a span of 10 bases. Germline assignment: CDR1 MNHNS and CDR2 SASEGT. CDR3 sequence: CASPGVYYGYTF. In nucleotides, the CDR3 is TGTGCCAGCCCCGGGGTATACTATGGCTACACCTTC.

V and J are TRBV11-2 and TRBJ2-3; TRBD2 matches 7 bases. In germline, CDR1 is SGHAT, CDR2 FQNNGV. This CDR3 is 15 amino acids long. Trimming removed 5 bases from V and 1 base from J; junction bases left unmatched: 6. The CDR3 DNA follows: TGTGCCAGCAGCCCTGGGGCGGGGGGCACAGATACGCAGTATTTT. This translates into CASSPGAGGTDTQYF. Full variable domain (rest looked up from reference TRBV11-2 and TRBJ2-3): EAGVAQSPRYKIIEKRQSVAFWCNPISGHATLYWYQQILGQGPKLLIQFQNNGVVDDSQLPKDRFSAERLKGVDSTLKIQPAKLEDSAVYLCASSPGAGGTDTQYFGPGTRLTVL.

The CDR3 DNA sequence: TGCGCCAGCAGCTTGGAACTGTCGCGGGGGATCTACGAGCAGTACTTC. Translating it yields CASSLELSRGIYEQYF. This chain connects TRBV5-1 to TRBJ2-7; TRBD2 matches at 7 bases. The CDR3 has 16 residues. The germline V gene encodes CDR1 SGHRS and CDR2 YFSETQ. The trim removed 0 bases at V and 3 bases at J, leaving 9 bases unmatched.

This chain links TRBV5-4 with TRBJ1-1, with unresolved D. Germline V lookup: CDR1 SGHNT, CDR2 YYREEE (reference sequence). This CDR3 region has 13 residues. Trimming removed 1 base at V and 2 bases at J, with 6 bases between. Written as DNA, the CDR3 is TGTGCCAGCAGCTTGTCACACAACACTGAAGCTTTCTTT. Residues: CASSLSHNTEAFF.

This clone was counted once. The chain carries TRBV28 and TRBJ2-7; 8 bases are shared with TRBD1. The V gene's germline CDR1 is MDHEN and CDR2 SYDVKM. The CDR3 is 14 amino acids. Trimming at V came to 7 bases and at J to 5 bases, leaving 10 bases not matched to a gene. CDR3 region: CASNQPPGGHEQYF. CDR3 coding DNA: TGTGCCAGCAATCAACCCCCAGGGGGCCACGAGCAGTACTTC.

The table lists this clone with a count of one. The V call is TRBV2, the J call TRBJ2-7, with a possible D match to TRBD2 (6 bases). The germline V gene encodes CDR1 SNHLY and CDR2 FYNNEI. The CDR3 has 13 residues. Trimming shortened V by 7 bases and J by 5 bases, and 15 bases separated the two germline ends. The CDR3 coding sequence is TGTGCCAGCATCCAAGGTGGGGAGGACGAGCAGTACTTC. It codes for CASIQGGEDEQYF. Filled out from reference TRBV2 and TRBJ2-7, the complete variable domain reads EPEVTQTPSHQVTQMGQEVILRCVPISNHLYFYWYRQILGQKVEFLVSFYNNEISEKSEIFDDQFSVERPDGSNFTLKIRSTKLEDSAMYFCASIQGGEDEQYFGPGTRLTVT.

The genes are TRBV4-2 and TRBJ2-5, with 10 nucleotides matching TRBD2. The junction had 10 bases not matched to a gene; V was cut back by 1 base and J by 5 bases. The V gene's germline CDR1 is LGHNA and CDR2 YNFKEQ. This CDR3 has 17 amino acids. CDR3 DNA sequence: TGTGCCAGCAGCCAAGTCTTGGGTCTAGCGGGGGAGGAGACCCAGTACTTC. Its protein product is CASSQVLGLAGEETQYF.

The chain has TRBV30 and TRBJ1-2; D gene uncertain. The CDR3 has 13 residues. Per germline, CDR1 GTSNPN and CDR2 SVGIG (reference sequence). Trimming removed 1 base from V and 4 bases from J, with 10 bases in between. CDR3 nucleotide sequence: TGTGCCTGGAGTGATGACACCCTCTATGGCTACACCTTC. It yields the protein CAWSDDTLYGYTF.

V and J are TRBV10-3 and TRBJ1-5; the D is unclear. V lost 4 bases and J lost 6, with 10 bases in between. The germline V gene has CDR1 ENHRY and CDR2 SYGVKD. CDR3 length: 13 amino acids. CDR3 bases: TGTGCCATCAGTGGACAAACCCCTCAGCCCCAGCATTTT. This codes for CAISGQTPQPQHF.